This note documents a single T cell receptor beta chain sequence. With a J-beta primer mix and a sample-barcoded 5' primer, a second PCR ran about 6 to 11 cycles. MiXCR, applied by TCRdb to the 5' RACE reads, yields one record per CDR3 protein. Here the sample spans roughly 1.4 million distinct CDR3 sequences, roughly 60% being singletons. Germline V lookup: CDR1 ENHRY, CDR2 SYGVKD. The trim removed 6 bases at V and 4 bases at J, leaving 10 bases unmatched. The CDR3 consists of 15 residues. These data originate in a study of blood T cells in healthy people across ages. Sequenced material: blood. This clonotype originated in a man in his late teens or twenties in good health. The chain has TRBV10-3 and TRBJ2-7; TRBD1 matches 9 bases. CDR3: CAIRPGQGETYEQYF. The CDR3 nucleotides read TGTGCCATCAGGCCGGGACAGGGCGAAACGTACGAGCAGTACTTC.